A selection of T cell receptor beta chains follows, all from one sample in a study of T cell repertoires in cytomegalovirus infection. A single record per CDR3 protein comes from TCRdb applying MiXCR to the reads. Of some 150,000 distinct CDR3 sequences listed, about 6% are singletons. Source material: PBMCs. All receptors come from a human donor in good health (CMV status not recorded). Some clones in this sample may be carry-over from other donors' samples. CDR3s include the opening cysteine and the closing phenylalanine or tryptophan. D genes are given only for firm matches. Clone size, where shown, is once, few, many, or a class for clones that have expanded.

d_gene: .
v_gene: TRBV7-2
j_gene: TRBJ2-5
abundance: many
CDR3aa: CASSLGQETQYF
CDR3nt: TGTGCCAGCAGCTTAGGGCAAGAGACCCAGTACTTC

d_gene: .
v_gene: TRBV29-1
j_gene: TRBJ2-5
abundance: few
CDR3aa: CSVLGTTWYQETQYF
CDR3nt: TGCAGCGTCCTCGGGACAACTTGGTACCAAGAGACCCAGTACTTC

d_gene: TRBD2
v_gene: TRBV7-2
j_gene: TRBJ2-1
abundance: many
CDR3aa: CASSRGTSGRRLGNEQFF
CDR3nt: TGTGCCAGCAGCCGCGGGACTAGCGGGCGCCGGTTGGGCAATGAGCAGTTCTTC

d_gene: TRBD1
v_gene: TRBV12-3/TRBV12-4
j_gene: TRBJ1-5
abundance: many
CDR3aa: CASSSQGAGNQPQHF
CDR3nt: TGTGCCAGCAGTTCCCAGGGGGCTGGCAATCAGCCCCAGCATTTT

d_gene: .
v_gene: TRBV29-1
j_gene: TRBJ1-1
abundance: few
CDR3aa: CSVVKPLNTEAFF
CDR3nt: TGCAGCGTTGTCAAACCCCTGAACACTGAAGCTTTCTTT

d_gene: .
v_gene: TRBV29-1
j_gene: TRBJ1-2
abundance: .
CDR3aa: CSVEPGTTPYGYTF
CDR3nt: TGCAGCGTAGAACCTGGGACAACTCCCTATGGCTACACCTTC

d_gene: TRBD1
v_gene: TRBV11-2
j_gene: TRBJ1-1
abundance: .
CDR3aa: CASSLGETGKVWAEAFF
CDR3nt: TGTGCCAGCAGCTTAGGTGAGACAGGGAAGGTTTGGGCTGAAGCTTTCTTT

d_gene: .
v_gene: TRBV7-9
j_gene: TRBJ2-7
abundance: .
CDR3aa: CASSWTAQSSYEQYF
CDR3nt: TGTGCCAGCAGCTGGACAGCTCAGAGCTCCTACGAGCAGTACTTC

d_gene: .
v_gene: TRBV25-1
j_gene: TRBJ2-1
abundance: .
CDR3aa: CASSEFGGIQPSSYNEQFF
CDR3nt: TGTGCCAGCAGTGAATTCGGTGGGATTCAACCGAGCTCCTACAATGAGCAGTTCTTC

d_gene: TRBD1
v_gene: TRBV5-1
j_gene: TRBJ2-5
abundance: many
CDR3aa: CASSIRQGARETQYF
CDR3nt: TGCGCCAGCAGCATAAGACAGGGGGCGCGGGAGACCCAGTACTTC

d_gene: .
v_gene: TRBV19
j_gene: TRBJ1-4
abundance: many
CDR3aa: CASSSPGARGEKLFF
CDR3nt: TGTGCCAGTAGTTCGCCGGGCGCCCGGGGTGAAAAACTGTTTTTT

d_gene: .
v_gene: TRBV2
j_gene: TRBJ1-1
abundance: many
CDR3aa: CASSIGFGNTEAFF
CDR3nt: TGTGCCAGCAGCATAGGGTTTGGGAACACTGAAGCTTTCTTT

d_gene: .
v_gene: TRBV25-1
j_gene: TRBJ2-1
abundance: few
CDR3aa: CASSVQGGGSNEQFF
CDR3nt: TGTGCCAGCAGTGTACAGGGAGGTGGGTCCAATGAGCAGTTCTTC

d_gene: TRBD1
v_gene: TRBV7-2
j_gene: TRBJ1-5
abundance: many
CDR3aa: CASSLISGGGNQPQHF
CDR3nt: TGTGCCAGCAGCCTGATTTCAGGGGGCGGTAATCAGCCCCAGCATTTT

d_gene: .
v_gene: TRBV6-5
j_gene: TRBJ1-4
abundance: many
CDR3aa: CASSNQGRSYGEKLFF
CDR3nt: TGTGCCAGCAGTAATCAAGGCCGATCCTACGGTGAAAAACTGTTTTTT

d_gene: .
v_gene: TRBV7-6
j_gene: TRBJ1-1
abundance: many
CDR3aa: CASSLGWNLNTEAFF
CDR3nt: TGTGCCAGCAGCTTAGGCTGGAATTTGAACACTGAAGCTTTCTTT

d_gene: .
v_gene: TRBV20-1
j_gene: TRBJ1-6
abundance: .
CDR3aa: CSAPSGSPLHF
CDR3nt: TGCAGTGCTCCCTCGGGTTCACCCCTCCACTTT

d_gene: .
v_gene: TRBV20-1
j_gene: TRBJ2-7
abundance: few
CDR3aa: CSAIRGLEQYF
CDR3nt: TGCAGTGCTATTCGGGGGCTCGAGCAGTACTTC

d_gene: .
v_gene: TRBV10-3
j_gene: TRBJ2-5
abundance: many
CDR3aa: CAISVNSQETQYF
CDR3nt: TGTGCCATCAGTGTGAACAGCCAAGAGACCCAGTACTTC

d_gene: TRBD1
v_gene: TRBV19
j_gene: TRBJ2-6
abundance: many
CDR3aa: CASRITGALISGANVLTF
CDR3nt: TGTGCCAGTAGAATCACAGGGGCTTTAATCTCTGGGGCCAACGTCCTGACTTTC

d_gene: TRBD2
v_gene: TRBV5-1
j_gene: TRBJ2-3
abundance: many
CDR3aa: CASSLDPGGVQDTQYF
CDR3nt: TGCGCCAGCAGCTTGGATCCGGGGGGGGTCCAGGATACGCAGTATTTT

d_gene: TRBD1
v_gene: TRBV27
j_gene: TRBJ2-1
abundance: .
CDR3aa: CASSGDSRSYNEQFF
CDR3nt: TGTGCCAGCAGTGGGGACAGCCGCTCCTACAATGAGCAGTTCTTC

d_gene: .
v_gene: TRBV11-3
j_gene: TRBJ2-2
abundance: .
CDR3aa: CASSLWRGGVVPGELFF
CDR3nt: TGTGCCAGCAGCTTATGGAGGGGAGGAGTGGTTCCCGGGGAGCTGTTTTTT

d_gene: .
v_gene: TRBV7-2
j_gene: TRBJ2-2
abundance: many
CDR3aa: CASKSGPTTGELFF
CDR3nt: TGTGCCAGCAAGAGTGGGCCAACCACCGGGGAGCTGTTTTTT

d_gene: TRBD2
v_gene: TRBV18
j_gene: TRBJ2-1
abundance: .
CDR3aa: CASSPPIFERGPGVEQFF
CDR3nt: TGTGCCAGCTCACCACCAATTTTCGAGCGGGGGCCGGGAGTTGAGCAGTTCTTC

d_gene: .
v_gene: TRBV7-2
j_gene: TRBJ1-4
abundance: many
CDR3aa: CASSLSVQSSEKLFF
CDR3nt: TGTGCCAGCAGCTTAAGTGTTCAATCGAGTGAAAAACTGTTTTTT

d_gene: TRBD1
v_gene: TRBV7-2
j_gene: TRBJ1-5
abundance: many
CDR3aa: CASSLRDQGAVNQPQHF
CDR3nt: TGTGCCAGCAGCTTAAGGGACCAGGGGGCGGTCAATCAGCCCCAGCATTTT

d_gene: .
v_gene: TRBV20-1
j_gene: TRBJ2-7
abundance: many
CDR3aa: CSARSGDRAYEQYF
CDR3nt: TGCAGTGCTAGAAGCGGTGACAGAGCCTACGAGCAGTACTTC

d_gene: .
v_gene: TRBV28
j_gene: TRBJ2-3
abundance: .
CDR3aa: CASSTPGTDTQYF
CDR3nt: TGTGCCAGCAGTACACCAGGGACAGATACGCAGTATTTT

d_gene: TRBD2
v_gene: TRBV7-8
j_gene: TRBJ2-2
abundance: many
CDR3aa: CASSFAGTTHTGELFF
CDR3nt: TGTGCCAGCAGCTTCGCCGGGACTACACACACCGGGGAGCTGTTTTTT

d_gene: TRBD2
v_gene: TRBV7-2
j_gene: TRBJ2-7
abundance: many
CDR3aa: CASSPGTTDSYEQYF
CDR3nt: TGTGCCAGCAGCCCCGGGACTACCGATTCGTACGAGCAGTACTTC

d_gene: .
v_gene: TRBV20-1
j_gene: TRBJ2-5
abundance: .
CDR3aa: CSASQGRVREETRYF
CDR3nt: TGCAGTGCTAGCCAGGGGAGGGTGAGAGAAGAGACCCGGTACTTC

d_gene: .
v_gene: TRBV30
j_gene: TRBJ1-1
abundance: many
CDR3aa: CAWSPLRFAGFMNTEAFF
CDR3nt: TGTGCCTGGAGTCCTCTTCGTTTTGCGGGTTTCATGAACACTGAAGCTTTCTTT

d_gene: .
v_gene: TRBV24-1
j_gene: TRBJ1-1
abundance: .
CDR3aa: CATSDPTAGEAFF
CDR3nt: TGTGCCACCAGTGATCCTACCGCAGGGGAAGCTTTCTTT

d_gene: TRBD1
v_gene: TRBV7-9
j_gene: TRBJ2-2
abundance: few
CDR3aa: CASTMGTGRTGELFF
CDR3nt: TGTGCCAGCACCATGGGGACAGGGAGAACCGGGGAGCTGTTTTTT

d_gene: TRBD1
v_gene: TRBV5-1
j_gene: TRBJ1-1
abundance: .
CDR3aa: CASSWTGANTEAFF
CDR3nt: TGCGCCAGCAGCTGGACAGGGGCGAACACTGAAGCTTTCTTT

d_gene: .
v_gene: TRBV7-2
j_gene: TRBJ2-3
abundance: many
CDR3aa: CASSSDGGPGRTDTQYF
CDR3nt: TGTGCCAGCAGCTCAGACGGGGGGCCGGGTCGAACAGATACGCAGTATTTT

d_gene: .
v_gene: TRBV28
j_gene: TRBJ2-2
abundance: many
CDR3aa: CASSRWDLPGELFF
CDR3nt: TGTGCCAGCAGCCGGTGGGACTTACCCGGGGAGCTGTTTTTT

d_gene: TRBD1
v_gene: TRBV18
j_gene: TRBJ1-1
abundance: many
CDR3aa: CASSLKRGPNTEAFF
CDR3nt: TGTGCCAGCTCACTAAAGAGGGGGCCGAACACTGAAGCTTTCTTT

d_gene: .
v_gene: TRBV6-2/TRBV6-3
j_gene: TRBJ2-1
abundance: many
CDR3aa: CASSRTDNEQFF
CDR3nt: TGTGCCAGCAGTCGGACGGACAATGAGCAGTTCTTC

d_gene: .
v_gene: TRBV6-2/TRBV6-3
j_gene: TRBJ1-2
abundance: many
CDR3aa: CASSTNREGSDYTF
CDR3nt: TGTGCCAGCAGTACCAACAGGGAAGGGTCGGACTACACCTTC

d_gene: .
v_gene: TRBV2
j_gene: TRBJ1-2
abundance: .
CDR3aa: CASKQGGVSYTF
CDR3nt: TGTGCCAGCAAACAGGGAGGAGTTAGCTACACCTTC

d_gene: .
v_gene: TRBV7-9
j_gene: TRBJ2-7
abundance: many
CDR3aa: CASSFRASTYEQYF
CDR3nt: TGTGCCAGCAGCTTTCGGGCAAGCACCTACGAGCAGTACTTC

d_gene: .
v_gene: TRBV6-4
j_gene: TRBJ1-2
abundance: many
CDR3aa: CASRAFQGGDYGYTF
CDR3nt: TGTGCCAGCCGTGCTTTCCAGGGAGGTGACTATGGCTACACCTTC

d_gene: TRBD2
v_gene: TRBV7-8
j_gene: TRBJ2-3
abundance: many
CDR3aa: CASSLRDYTDTQYF
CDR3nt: TGTGCCAGCAGCTTAAGGGACTATACAGATACGCAGTATTTT

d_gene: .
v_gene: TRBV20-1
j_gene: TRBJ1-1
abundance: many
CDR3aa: CSAREGGTEAFF
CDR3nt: TGCAGTGCTAGAGAGGGGGGCACTGAAGCTTTCTTT

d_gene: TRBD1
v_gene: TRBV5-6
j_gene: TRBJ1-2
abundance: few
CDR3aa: CASSLERTGFGYTF
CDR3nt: TGTGCCAGCAGCTTGGAGAGGACAGGGTTTGGCTACACCTTC

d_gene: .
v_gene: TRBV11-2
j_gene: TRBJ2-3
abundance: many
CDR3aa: CASSLARRDTQYF
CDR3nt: TGTGCCAGCAGCTTGGCCCGGCGAGATACGCAGTATTTT

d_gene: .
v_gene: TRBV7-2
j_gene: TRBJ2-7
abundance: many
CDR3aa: CASSKPLQGSYEQYF
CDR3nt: TGTGCCAGCAGCAAACCCTTACAGGGCTCCTACGAGCAGTACTTC

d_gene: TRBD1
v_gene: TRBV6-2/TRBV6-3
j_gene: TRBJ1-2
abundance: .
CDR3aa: CASSDPASTGSYTF
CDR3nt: TGTGCCAGCAGTGACCCCGCGTCGACAGGGTCCTACACCTTC

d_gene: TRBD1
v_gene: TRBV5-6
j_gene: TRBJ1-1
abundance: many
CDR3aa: CASSLVGQRNEAFF
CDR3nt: TGTGCCAGCAGCTTGGTGGGACAGAGAAATGAAGCTTTCTTT

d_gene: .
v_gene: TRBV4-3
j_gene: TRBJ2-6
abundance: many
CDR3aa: CASSQDLMGFSGANVLTF
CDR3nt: TGCGCCAGCAGCCAAGATCTGATGGGGTTCTCTGGGGCCAACGTCCTGACTTTC

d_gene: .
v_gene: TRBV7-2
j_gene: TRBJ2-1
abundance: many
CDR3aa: CASSLAQSAQFF
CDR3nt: TGTGCCAGCAGCTTAGCGCAGTCCGCGCAGTTCTTC

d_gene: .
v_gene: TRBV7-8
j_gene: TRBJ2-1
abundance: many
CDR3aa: CASLGSNPDSLSYNEQFF
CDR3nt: TGTGCCTCCCTTGGGTCCAACCCCGACTCTCTCTCCTACAATGAGCAGTTCTTC

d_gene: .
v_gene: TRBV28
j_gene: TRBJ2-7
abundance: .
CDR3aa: CASSYSAGAYEQYF
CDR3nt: TGTGCCAGCAGTTACAGCGCGGGTGCATACGAGCAGTACTTC